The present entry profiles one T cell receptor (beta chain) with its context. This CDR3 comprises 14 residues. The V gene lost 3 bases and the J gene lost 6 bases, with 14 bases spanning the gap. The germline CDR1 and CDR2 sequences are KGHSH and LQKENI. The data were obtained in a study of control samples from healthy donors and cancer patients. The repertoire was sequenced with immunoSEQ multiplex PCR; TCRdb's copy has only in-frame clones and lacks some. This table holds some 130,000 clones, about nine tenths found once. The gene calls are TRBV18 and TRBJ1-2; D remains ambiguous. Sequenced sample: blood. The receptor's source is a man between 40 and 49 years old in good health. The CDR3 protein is CASSPGWQVDGYTF. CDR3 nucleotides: TGTGCCAGCTCACCGGGATGGCAGGTTGATGGCTACACCTTC.